This TCR beta chain was observed in a study of cytomegalovirus exposure and HLA in healthy donors. A multiplex PCR was run with 60 Vbeta primers and 13 Jbeta primers. The table came from immunoSEQ multiplex PCR; TCRdb's copy has only in-frame clones and leaves some out. Of about 150,000 clones listed, around 77% were seen once; the top ten hold approximately 1.5%. The CDR3 contains 14 residues. Germline assignment: CDR1 SEHNR and CDR2 FQNEAQ (reference sequence). Trimming cost V 4 bases and J 13 bases; bases outside gene matches: 15. In this sample, this clone turned up once. Material for sequencing was PBMCs. The rearrangement joins TRBV7-9 to TRBJ2-7, with 8 bases that match TRBD1. This clonotype was sampled from a man aged 35 to 55 in good health and CMV-seronegative. CDR3 protein: CASSSWTPGQVTYF. CDR3 in DNA: TGTGCCAGCAGCTCATGGACCCCGGGACAGGTTACTTACTTC.